A single TCR beta chain is shown here with its context. This clone's antigen is unknown. Per-base qualities were not stored, and no clone one base away is much larger. TCRbeta CDR3 regions were sequenced with the immunoSEQ Assay. After extraction, genomic DNA underwent amplification by bias-controlled multiplex PCR, followed by high-throughput sequencing. The study's own analysis went as follows. To quantify the absolute abundance of every unique TCRbeta CDR3 region, sequences were collapsed and filtered. T cell fraction was estimated by normalization of TCRbeta template counts to usable DNA, with usable DNA being measured through amplification of reference genes present in all nucleated cells. Repertoire TCRs were annotated as SARS-CoV-2-specific by exact matching of V gene, CDR3 amino acid sequence and J gene to a known reactive TCR set. The reference SARS-CoV-2 TCR set was obtained from MIRA and was filtered for enrichment in COVID-19-positive ImmuneCODE repertoires, whereby public or cross-reactive TCRs were removed. Based on the MIRA antigens, annotated TCRs were further analysed at the level of specific ORF or position within ORF. Breadth was defined as the number of annotated unique rearrangements divided by the total number of unique productive rearrangements, and depth was defined as the summed frequency of the annotated unique rearrangements. Two-sided Wilcoxon rank-sum tests were used to compare TCR breadth between groups. TCRdb obtained this table from immuneACCESS and retained in-frame rearrangements with V and J assigned. These tables miss some clones; where compared with another copy, unresolved V genes account for less than half of the shortfall, and the remainder is unexplained. Clone size and the V and J calls come from that table; the DNA yielded D and trimming. This sample comprises some 340,000 clones, 86% of them detected only once. The ten largest clones add up to more than 1.5% of the sample.

Trimming at the junction amounts to 4 bases on V and 0 bases on J, and the germline ends lie 13 bases apart. According to the germline V gene (reference sequence), CDR1 reads LNHNV and CDR2 reads YYDKDF. The CDR3 runs 15 residues from the cysteine to the phenylalanine. CDR3 DNA is the only sequence kept; it has 45 bases, read in frame from the first base. The intended sense of this specimen's treatment or condition label: roughly 19 received Ad26.COV2.S at low or high dose, single or two shots; roughly five received placebo; per-sample allocation not given. For vaccine and placebo recipients, the sequenced repertoires came from samples collected on day 63 after the first injection. Between 29 July and 7 August 2020, Cohort 1b enrolled around 24 adults aged 18-55 years at one site in Boston, USA. Ad26.COV2.S consisted of a replication-incompetent adenovirus type 26 vector by which a prefusion-stabilized SARS-CoV-2 spike protein from the original Wuhan strain was expressed.

This record comes from a study of Ad26.COV2.S vaccination and SARS-CoV-2 variants (dated by TCRdb to the early 2020s). Regarding the research as a whole: Donors in the vaccine arm were drawn from COV1001, a phase I-IIa trial of Ad26.COV2.S in healthy adults that was multicentre, randomized, double-blind and placebo-controlled. Ad26.COV2.S was given intramuscularly at 5x10^10 or 1x10^11 viral particles, as a single shot or as two shots 56 days apart. Sequencing of the TCRbeta repertoire served to evaluate the specificity and breadth of SARS-CoV-2-reactive T cell receptors following Ad26.COV2.S vaccination. A total of roughly 30 samples were included in the TCR-sequenced set, comprising around 19 Ad26.COV2.S vaccine recipients, 5 placebo recipients and 8 SARS-CoV-2 convalescent individuals. Trial participants were randomized into five groups of five, in which low-dose or high-dose Ad26.COV2.S was given once or twice, or placebo was given on both occasions. Investigators did not know the trial group allocation while performing experiments and assessing outcomes.

The investigation overall reported the following: Spike-specific TCR breadth was higher in Ad26.COV2.S recipients than in placebo recipients (P = 0.0014). Vaccine and placebo recipients had comparable non-spike TCR breadth, which fits with the vaccine containing only spike. Substantial breadth of spike-specific CD8+ and CD4+ T cell responses was reported after vaccination. The authors noted that the TCR breadth and depth analyses may have underestimated total T cell responses. The study was not powered to compare responses between vaccine doses or regimens.

The clonotype was recovered from a person between 18 and 65 years old who received the Ad26.COV2.S COVID-19 vaccine or a placebo. This sample comprised peripheral blood, obtained in a trial of Ad26.COV2.S vaccine versus placebo. The V gene is TRBV15 and the J gene is TRBJ2-7; perhaps TRBD1 is the D gene, with 5 bases matching. Here the CDR3 is given as CATSTPDGASYEQYF. DNA sequence: TGTGCCACCAGCACCCCGGATGGGGCCTCCTACGAGCAGTACTTC.